Listed here are 20 T cell receptor beta chains from one sample, sequenced in a study of T cell repertoires in cytomegalovirus infection (dated by TCRdb to between 2019 and 2020). No antigen is known for these receptors. The sample was run on an Illumina HiSeq 1500. TCRdb itself trimmed the public reads at Q25 with fastp, ran MiXCR and retained productive beta chains. Every CDR3 protein is listed once, alongside the most common genes and DNA of its rows. Here the sample has roughly 920,000 distinct CDR3 sequences; about a third occur a single time. The leading ten clones occupy over 12% of the sample. Reading the label with the study, this specimen's treatment or condition is: in vitro stimulation with specific CMV peptide epitopes to enrich CMV-specific T cells. Sequenced material: cultured CD8+ T cells from PBMCs, taken from culture after CMV antigen stimulation. The receptors originated from a human donor in good health (CMV status not recorded). Some clones in this sample may be carry-over from other donors' samples.

This rearrangement joins TRBV6-5 to TRBJ1-4; possible D gene TRBD1, 5 bases. CDR3 size: 13 residues. The germline CDR1 and CDR2 sequences are MNHEY and SVGAGI. Trimming shortened V by 2 bases and J by 8 bases, and 9 bases separated the two germline ends. CDR3 DNA: TGTGCCAGCAGTTACGTTGAGGGGGAAAAACTGTTTTTT. Its protein product is CASSYVEGEKLFF.

Notes on this clonotype: This may arise from a read error, as a much more abundant clone is one base away. The chain couples TRBV7-2 to TRBJ1-6, with 7 bases identical to TRBD1. In germline, CDR1 is SGHTA, CDR2 FQGNSA. The CDR3 consists of 15 residues. CDR3 loop: CVSSIARQGRSPLHF. CDR3 DNA sequence: TGTGTCAGCAGCATAGCCCGACAGGGACGCTCACCCCTCCACTTT. Looking up the rest from reference TRBV7-2 and TRBJ1-6 gives the full variable domain: GAGVSQSPSNKVTEKGKDVELRCDPISGHTALYWYRQSLGQGLEFLIYFQGNSAPDKSGLPSDRFSAERTGGSVSTLTIQRTQQEDSAVYLCVSSIARQGRSPLHFGNGTRLTVT.

This clonotype was detected once. V and J are TRBV6-2 or TRBV6-3 and TRBJ2-3; D not certain. The germline V gene encodes CDR1 MNHEY and CDR2 SVGEGT. V was pared by 6 bases and J by 4 bases, with 14 bases between. CDR3 size: 14 residues. CDR3 residues: CASRILARADTQYF. In nucleotides, the CDR3 is TGTGCCAGCAGGATCCTTGCAAGGGCAGATACGCAGTATTTT.

The chain joins TRBV28 to TRBJ1-5; D is unresolved. CDR3 length: 12 amino acids. V lost 8 bases and J 5 bases, leaving 10 bases between the germline ends. The germline gives CDR1 MDHEN, CDR2 SYDVKM. The CDR3 sequence: CASRPRDQPQHF. The DNA for the CDR3 is TGTGCCAGCCGCCCAAGAGATCAGCCCCAGCATTTT.

V usage is TRBV6-1 and J usage is TRBJ2-2; TRBD2 aligns across 12 bases. V dropped 6 bases and J dropped 0; count of bases not matched to a gene: 8. Germline CDR1 and CDR2: MNHNS and SASEGT. The CDR3 contains 18 residues. CDR3 residues: CASRGLAGLPTNTGELFF. CDR3 bases: TGTGCCAGCAGAGGACTAGCGGGGTTACCTACGAACACCGGGGAGCTGTTTTTT.

This clonotype was counted between two and nine times. The chain links TRBV27 to TRBJ1-5, with D unclear. This CDR3 is 15 amino acids long. The germline V gene encodes CDR1 MNHEY and CDR2 SMNVEV (reference sequence). V was trimmed by 2 bases and J by 1 base, leaving 9 bases between them. CDR3 in amino acids: CASSLVGRSNQPQHF. For the CDR3, the DNA is TGTGCCAGCAGTTTAGTTGGGCGAAGCAATCAGCCCCAGCATTTT.

This clonotype was counted a few times. The chain combines TRBV6-2 or TRBV6-3 with TRBJ1-2, with TRBD1 matching 10 bases. V dropped 7 bases and J dropped 1; count of bases not matched to a gene: 15. Germline V gene data show CDR1 as MNHEY and CDR2 as SVGEGT. This CDR3 is built from 18 residues. CDR3 DNA: TGTGCCAGCAAGTCCGACAGGGGGCGGACAGGAAATAACTATGGCTACACCTTC. It yields the protein CASKSDRGRTGNNYGYTF.

This CDR3 is CASSYSGTGLSDTQYF. The CDR3 DNA reads TGTGCCAGCAGCTATTCCGGGACAGGGTTATCAGATACGCAGTATTTT. The chain joins TRBV5-5 to TRBJ2-3; 9 nucleotides agree with TRBD1. In germline, CDR1 is SGHKS, CDR2 YYEKEE (reference sequence). This CDR3 region has 16 residues. V lost 3 bases, J lost 4 bases, and 9 bases stayed unmatched.

The table lists this clonotype with a few counts. The CDR3 DNA reads as TGTGCCAGCAGCATTAGCGGGGGGGCGGCAGATACGCAGTATTTT. As protein: CASSISGGAADTQYF. The chain is built from TRBV7-6 and TRBJ2-3; TRBD2 aligns across 11 bases. This CDR3 comprises 15 residues. Germline assignment: CDR1 SGHVS and CDR2 FNYEAQ. The V segment lost 5 bases and the J segment 4 bases; nucleotides outside the gene matches: 5.

The chain has TRBV19 and TRBJ2-5; D ambiguous. The V end was cut by 4 bases, the J end by 7 bases, with 7 bases between. The CDR3 is made up of 11 amino acids. Germline values: CDR1 LNHDA, CDR2 SQIVND (reference sequence). The CDR3 DNA follows: TGTGCCAGTAGTACCCTGGGGACCCAGTACTTC. Amino acids: CASSTLGTQYF.

On this clonotype itself: A single base is all that separates this from a far larger clone, so a read error is likely. The genes are TRBV6-8 and TRBJ2-1; D not certain. The length of the CDR3 is 12 residues. Germline CDR1 is MNHGY and CDR2 is SAAAGT. CDR3 sequence (DNA): TGTGCCAGCAGTTACTCTGGGAATGAGCTGTTCTTC. Protein sequence: CASSYSGNELFF.

This clonotype was picked up a small number of times. The chain recombines TRBV7-9 with TRBJ1-1; D remains unclear. CDR3 length: 15 residues. CDR1 and CDR2 (germline): SEHNR, FQNEAQ (reference sequence). Trimming took off 2 bases at V and 1 base at J, with 11 bases between the two ends. For the CDR3, the DNA is TGTGCCAGCAGCTTACCAGGCAGGCCGAACACTGAAGCTTTCTTT. This translates into CASSLPGRPNTEAFF.

There are many counts of this clonotype. The rearrangement joins TRBV7-8 to TRBJ1-6; no firm D call. Germline V gives CDR1 SGHVS, CDR2 FQNEAQ. The CDR3 sequence is 16 residues long. Deletions cut 2 bases from V and 0 bases from J, with 8 bases between. The CDR3 DNA follows: TGTGCCAGCAGCTTAATTGGGAGCTCCTATAATTCACCCCTCCACTTT. Translating it yields CASSLIGSSYNSPLHF.

This clonotype occurred a few times. CDR3 loop: CASSLGRDRGSYNEQFF. The CDR3 bases are TGTGCCAGCAGCCTAGGCAGGGATAGGGGTTCCTACAATGAGCAGTTCTTC. V usage is TRBV11-3 and J usage is TRBJ2-1; perhaps TRBD1 as D (5 bases). This CDR3 region has 17 residues. Trimming took off 5 bases at V and 1 base at J, with 18 bases between the two ends. CDR1 is SGHNT, CDR2 YENEEA, per germline.

The sample holds a few counts of this clonotype. The V gene is TRBV11-2, the J gene TRBJ1-1; a possible D gene is TRBD1 (5 bases). CDR1 is SGHAT, CDR2 FQNNGV, per germline. V was trimmed by 2 bases and J by 5 bases, leaving 21 bases between them. This CDR3 is built from 17 residues. The CDR3 spells CASSLSYRGAGGTEAFF. The CDR3 DNA reads as TGTGCCAGCAGCTTAAGCTATAGAGGGGCTGGGGGAACTGAAGCTTTCTTT.

At least ten counts were recorded for this clonotype. The chain combines TRBV7-2 with TRBJ1-1; no definite D call. The germline V gene has CDR1 SGHTA and CDR2 FQGNSA. The CDR3 spans 15 residues. V was cut by 2 bases and J by 5 bases, with 15 bases left in between. CDR3 DNA: TGTGCCAGCAGCTTACTGGCCGGGTCGGGGACTGAAGCTTTCTTT. Translation gives CASSLLAGSGTEAFF.

The chain uses TRBV9 and TRBJ2-1; D is unclear. CDR1 is SGDLS and CDR2 is YYNGEE in the germline V gene. This CDR3 is built from 13 residues. Trimming removed 2 bases from V and 8 bases from J, with 11 bases in between. The CDR3 spells CASSVRLVDEQFF. The CDR3 bases are TGTGCCAGCAGCGTCAGACTCGTGGATGAGCAGTTCTTC.

This clonotype was observed a handful of times. The gene calls are TRBV6-2 or TRBV6-3 and TRBJ2-7; D uncertain. The V end lost 6 bases, the J end lost 1 base, and 10 bases lay between the germline ends. The CDR3 contains 13 residues. Per the germline V gene, CDR1 is MNHEY and CDR2 is SVGEGT. The CDR3 region has the DNA TGTGCCAGCAGCAACATAGAATCCTACGAGCAGTACGTC. This encodes CASSNIESYEQYV.

This CDR3 is CATLPGADLNTGELFF. The CDR3 DNA follows: TGTGCCACACTTCCTGGGGCAGATCTGAACACCGGGGAGCTGTTTTTT. The chain uses TRBV7-6 and TRBJ2-2, with TRBD1 as a possible D gene (5 bases). Germline V CDR1 and CDR2: SGHVS, FNYEAQ. The CDR3 runs to 16 residues. V was cut by 10 bases and J by 1 base, with 19 bases left in between.

This clonotype was detected a few times. The chain links TRBV27 to TRBJ1-2; weak D call: TRBD1 (6 bases). The CDR3 loop spans 15 amino acids. Germline V lookup: CDR1 MNHEY, CDR2 SMNVEV (reference sequence). Trimming stripped 0 bases from V and 7 bases from J, with 15 bases between. DNA for the CDR3: TGTGCCAGCAGTTTATCGGGGGCAAGGGGTTCTGGCTACACCTTC. Its translation: CASSLSGARGSGYTF.